This T cell receptor beta chain stems from a study of OX40 agonist ivuxolimab in advanced cancers. Study context: Of the participants, around 43% had some prior anti-PD-1, anti-PD-L1 or anti-CTLA-4 therapy, which was allowed. Study outcomes and limitations: Within 6 weeks, CD4+ and CD8+ blood T cells expanded clonally at 0.1 to 3.0 mg/kg.

About this clone: Its matching antigen is unknown.

Assay used: immunoSEQ multiplex PCR; TCRdb lists only in-frame clones, some missing. Found here are roughly 100,000 clones, almost 90% of them singletons; the top ten hold roughly 0.17%. J was trimmed by 5 bases and V by 6 bases; bases with no gene match: 3. CDR3 size: 13 residues. Germline V gene sequence: CDR1 MNHNS, CDR2 SASEGT. Source: CD4+ or CD8+ T cells sorted from blood, taken in a trial of the OX40 agonist ivuxolimab. The clonotype comes from an adult with an advanced solid tumor such as melanoma, head and neck, liver or kidney cancer. The chain employs TRBV6-1 and TRBJ1-5, with 8 nucleotides matching TRBD1. The CDR3 coding sequence is TGTGCCAGCAGACAGGGGGATTATCAGCCCCAGCATTTT. It codes for CASRQGDYQPQHF.